This T cell receptor (beta chain) was profiled in a study of T cell repertoires in cytomegalovirus infection. V lost 0 bases to trimming and J lost 4 bases; unmatched junction nucleotides: 5. Germline V gene data show CDR1 as MNHEY and CDR2 as SMNVEV (reference sequence). The CDR3 loop spans 15 amino acids. TCRdb passed the reads through MiXCR, listing each CDR3 protein once. The repertoire consists of about 230,000 distinct CDR3 sequences, with approximately 22% occurring once and the leading ten covering roughly 18%. This clonotype was observed a handful of times. The receptor was derived from a human donor in good health (CMV status not recorded). Some clones in this sample may be carry-over from other donors' samples. The rearrangement uses TRBV27 and TRBJ1-2; 7 nucleotides align to TRBD1. Sequences were obtained from CD8+ T cells from PBMCs. This chain's CDR3 is CASSLSGTALYGYTF. The CDR3 DNA is TGTGCCAGCAGTTTATCCGGGACAGCCCTCTATGGCTACACCTTC.